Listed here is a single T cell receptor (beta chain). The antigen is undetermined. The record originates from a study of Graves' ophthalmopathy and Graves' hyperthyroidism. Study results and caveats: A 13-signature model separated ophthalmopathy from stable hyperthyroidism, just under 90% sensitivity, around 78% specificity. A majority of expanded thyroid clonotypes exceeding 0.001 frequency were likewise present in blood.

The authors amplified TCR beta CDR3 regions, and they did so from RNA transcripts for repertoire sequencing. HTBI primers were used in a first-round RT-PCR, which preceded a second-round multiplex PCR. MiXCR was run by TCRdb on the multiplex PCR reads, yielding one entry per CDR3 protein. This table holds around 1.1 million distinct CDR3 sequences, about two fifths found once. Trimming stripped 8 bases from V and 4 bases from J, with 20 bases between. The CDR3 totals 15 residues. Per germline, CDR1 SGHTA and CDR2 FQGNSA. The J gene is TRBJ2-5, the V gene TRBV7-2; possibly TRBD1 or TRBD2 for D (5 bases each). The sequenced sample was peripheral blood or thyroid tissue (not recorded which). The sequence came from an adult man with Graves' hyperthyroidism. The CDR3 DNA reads TGTGCCAGCCGAGGCGAGGGGCGAGAGGGAGAGACCCAGTACTTC. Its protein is CASRGEGREGETQYF. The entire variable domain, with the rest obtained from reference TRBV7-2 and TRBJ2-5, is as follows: GAGVSQSPSNKVTEKGKDVELRCDPISGHTALYWYRQSLGQGLEFLIYFQGNSAPDKSGLPSDRFSAERTGGSVSTLTIQRTQQEDSAVYLCASRGEGREGETQYFGPGTRLLVL.